A single sample gave rise to the 3 T cell receptor beta chains below, sequenced in a study of T cells after yellow fever vaccination. TCRdb called the 5' RACE reads again in MiXCR, with one record for every CDR3 protein. The table lists 300,000 to 350,000 distinct CDR3 sequences, 3% to 4.5% of them singletons. The source was PBMCs, collected 5 days after the yellow fever booster vaccination. The receptor set was obtained from a man aged 18 to 29 who received the YFV17D yellow fever vaccine.

This clonotype showed up just a few times. The genes are TRBV12-3 or TRBV12-4 and TRBJ1-2; 8 bases are shared with TRBD1. J was trimmed by 5 bases and V by 5 bases; bases with no gene match: 7. This CDR3 region has 14 residues. CDR3 sequence reads: CASSKTGVGYGYTF. For the CDR3, the DNA is TGTGCCAGCAGTAAGACAGGGGTCGGTTATGGCTACACCTTC.

The V gene is TRBV10-3, the J gene TRBJ2-3; D gene ambiguous. The V gene's germline CDR1 is ENHRY and CDR2 SYGVKD. Trimming cost V 7 bases and J 1 base, with 9 bases left between them. This CDR3 comprises 13 residues. Written as DNA, the CDR3 is TGTGCCATCACTTCTTCCGGCACAGATACGCAGTATTTT. Translating gives CAITSSGTDTQYF.

This clonotype was counted between two and nine times. The chain combines TRBV28 with TRBJ1-5, with D possibly matching TRBD1 (6 bases). Per the germline V gene, CDR1 is MDHEN and CDR2 is SYDVKM. With 5 bases removed from V and 5 bases from J, the gap between germline ends came to 13 bases. CDR3 length equals 14 residues. DNA for the CDR3: TGTGCCAGCAGTGGGGGGACAATAGATCAGCCCCAGCATTTT. It is translated as CASSGGTIDQPQHF. The full variable domain, in which reference TRBV28 and TRBJ1-5 provide the parts outside the CDR3, is DVKVTQSSRYLVKRTGEKVFLECVQDMDHENMFWYRQDPGLGLRLIYFSYDVKMKEKGDIPEGYSVSREKKERFSLILESASTNQTSMYLCASSGGTIDQPQHFGDGTRLSIL.